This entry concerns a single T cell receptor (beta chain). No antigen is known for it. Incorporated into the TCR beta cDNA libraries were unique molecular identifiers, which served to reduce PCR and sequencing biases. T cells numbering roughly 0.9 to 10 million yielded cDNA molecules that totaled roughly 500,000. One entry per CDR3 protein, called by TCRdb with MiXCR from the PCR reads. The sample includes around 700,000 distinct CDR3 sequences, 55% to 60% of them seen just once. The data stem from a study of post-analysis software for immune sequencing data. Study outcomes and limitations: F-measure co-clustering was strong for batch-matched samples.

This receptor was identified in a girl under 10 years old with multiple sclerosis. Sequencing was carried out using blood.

As DNA, the CDR3 is TGTGCCAGCAGTGACAGACCAATGAACACTGAAGCTTTCTTT. Translated: CASSDRPMNTEAFF. This chain uses TRBV12-3 or TRBV12-4 with TRBJ1-1, with D maybe TRBD1 (5 bases). This CDR3 spans 14 amino acids. The V end lost 5 bases, the J end lost 0 bases, and 10 bases lay between the germline ends.